This entry describes one TCR beta chain. Trimming took 1 base from V and 10 from J, leaving 8 bases between them. Germline V gene sequence: CDR1 SGHNT, CDR2 YENEEA. This CDR3 is 13 amino acids long. These data originate in a study of T cell changes during pregnancy in multiple sclerosis. Some clones are missing from TCRdb's copy, which holds only in-frame ones; the method was immunoSEQ multiplex PCR. Of tens of thousands of clones in the sample, about nine tenths are singletons; the top ten hold approximately 0.64%. V is TRBV11-3 and J is TRBJ1-6; D is uncertain. The TCR was taken from a female donor with multiple sclerosis, enrolled in a pregnancy study. Sample: CD4+ T cells from peripheral blood mononuclear cells, taken after pregnancy. CDR3 protein: CASSLGGGSPLHF. The CDR3 coding sequence is TGTGCCAGCAGCTTAGGCGGTGGCTCACCCCTCCACTTT.